The 24 T cell receptor beta chains below were found in one sample sequenced in a study of vaccination effects on CD4 cells after COVID-19. Culture lasted about 11 days before CD4+ T cell isolation. All study participants received two doses of BNT162b2 or mRNA-1273 vaccine. The antigens these receptors bind are not known. This table comes from immunoSEQ multiplex PCR, and its TCRdb copy is limited to in-frame clones, with some not included. The data show approximately 47,000 clones, roughly three quarters seen once. The material was CD4+ T cells from PBMCs cultured without peptide, obtained after COVID-19 vaccination. The source of these receptors is a human donor who received a COVID-19 vaccine.

The chain is built from TRBV6-1 and TRBJ2-7; D gene ambiguous. CDR3 length: 11 amino acids. The germline CDR1 and CDR2 sequences are MNHNS and SASEGT. Trimming removed 2 bases from V and 6 bases from J, with 5 bases in between. CDR3 DNA sequence: TGTGCCAGCAGTGAAAGGGCCGAGCAGTACTTC. Translated: CASSERAEQYF.

V usage is TRBV2 and J usage is TRBJ2-2, with 8 bases matching TRBD2. CDR1 SNHLY and CDR2 FYNNEI come from the germline V gene. This CDR3 region has 14 residues. V shed 7 bases and J 4 bases; nucleotides not matched to a gene: 5. This CDR3 is CASNGRATTGELFF. The CDR3 nucleotides are TGTGCCAGCAACGGGAGGGCCACCACCGGGGAGCTGTTTTTT.

This clone was counted a few times. The chain employs TRBV6-5 and TRBJ2-4; 10 bases align to TRBD1. The germline CDR1 and CDR2 sequences are MNHEY and SVGAGI. CDR3 length equals 16 residues. J gave up 8 bases and V 0 bases, and 7 bases lay outside the gene matches. DNA for the CDR3: TGTGCCAGCAGTTACTCGACAGGGGGCGCCCGGTACATTCAGTACTTC. Protein product: CASSYSTGGARYIQYF.

The chain combines TRBV6-4 with TRBJ1-1; D gene unclear. CDR3 length: 14 amino acids. Germline CDR1 is MRHNA and CDR2 is SNTAGT. V was pared by 6 bases and J by 1 base, with 12 bases between. This CDR3 reads CASRTLLGNTEAFF. The CDR3 region has the DNA TGTGCCAGCAGGACGCTATTGGGGAACACTGAAGCTTTCTTT.

The chain carries TRBV10-2 and TRBJ2-1; D is possibly TRBD2 (6 bases). Looked up from germline, CDR1 is WSHSY and CDR2 is SAAADI. This CDR3 spans 13 amino acids. V gave up 6 bases and J gave up 4 bases, with 10 bases separating them. The CDR3 sequence: CASRAGTYNEQFF. CDR3 coding DNA: TGCGCCAGCAGGGCCGGGACTTACAATGAGCAGTTCTTC.

V usage is TRBV6-5 and J usage is TRBJ2-7; perhaps TRBD1 as D (5 bases). Germline V gives CDR1 MNHEY, CDR2 SVGAGI. The V end lost 7 bases, the J end lost 0 bases, and 10 bases lay between the germline ends. The CDR3 totals 13 residues. CDR3 region: CASNSGISYEQYF. CDR3 nucleotides: TGTGCCAGCAACTCAGGGATCTCCTACGAGCAGTACTTC.

A single count supports this clone. The gene calls are TRBV4-1 and TRBJ2-3; D unresolved. The CDR3 contains 12 residues. Germline V gene sequence: CDR1 MGHRA, CDR2 YSYEKL. V shed 0 bases and J shed 5 bases, with 3 bases lying between them. Here the CDR3 reads CASSQDVDTQYF. The CDR3 DNA follows: TGCGCCAGCAGCCAAGATGTAGATACGCAGTATTTT.

The chain joins TRBV5-8 to TRBJ2-1; 15 positions agree with TRBD2. Looked up from germline, CDR1 is SGHTS and CDR2 is YDEGEE. The CDR3 has 15 amino acids. The V and J ends lost 4 bases and 10 bases, in that order; junction bases with no gene match: 6. CDR3 coding DNA: TGTGCCAGCAGCAGGAGAGGGACTAGCGGGAGGGAGCAGTTCTTC. This codes for CASSRRGTSGREQFF.

The V and J genes are TRBV6-5 and TRBJ2-5, with D perhaps TRBD2 (6 bases). The V and J ends lost 6 bases and 6 bases respectively, with 11 bases between them. The CDR3 sequence is 12 residues long. Germline lookup yields CDR1 MNHEY and CDR2 SVGAGI. In DNA form, the CDR3 reads TGTGCCAGCAGGGGACTGGTAAAGACCCAGTACTTC. This encodes CASRGLVKTQYF.

This chain links TRBV30 with TRBJ1-6; unclear D gene. V was shortened by 2 bases and J by 4 bases, with 6 bases between the two germline ends. Per the germline V gene, CDR1 is GTSNPN and CDR2 is SVGIG (reference sequence). The CDR3 runs to 13 residues. CDR3 protein: CAWSRGYNSPLHF. The DNA of the CDR3 is TGTGCCTGGAGTAGAGGGTATAATTCACCCCTCCACTTT.

The V gene is TRBV5-1, the J gene TRBJ1-2; D perhaps matches TRBD1 (6 bases). The CDR3 extends over 17 amino acids. V lost 5 bases to trimming and J lost 0 bases, with 20 bases between them. The V gene's germline CDR1 is SGHRS and CDR2 YFSETQ. The CDR3, as DNA: TGCGCCAGCAGACCTCGGACCCCGGGACAAGCTAACTATGGCTACACCTTC. Amino acid sequence: CASRPRTPGQANYGYTF.

V and J are TRBV5-1 and TRBJ1-6; TRBD1 matches at 8 bases. Germline lookup yields CDR1 SGHRS and CDR2 YFSETQ. The CDR3 loop spans 17 amino acids. V lost 3 bases to trimming and J lost 7 bases; unmatched junction nucleotides: 12. The CDR3 here is CASSSGGTGIGNSPLHF. As DNA, the CDR3 is TGCGCCAGCAGCTCCGGGGGGACAGGTATCGGGAATTCACCCCTCCACTTT.

This clone was observed a handful of times. The chain links TRBV3-1 (or the pseudogene TRBV3-2) to TRBJ1-5; TRBD1 aligns across 9 bases. Germline CDR1 is LGHDT and CDR2 is YNNKEL (reference sequence). The CDR3 covers 15 residues. The ends lost 6 bases at V and 5 bases at J; junction bases unmatched: 8. CDR3 region: CASSLGTGMDQPQHF. CDR3 DNA: TGTGCCAGCAGTCTCGGGACAGGGATGGATCAGCCCCAGCATTTT.

The CDR3, as DNA: TGTGCCATTGCGGGACTAGCGGGATCTGTCGAGCAGTACTTC. Translated, it gives CAIAGLAGSVEQYF. The chain carries TRBV6-5 and TRBJ2-7; 13 nucleotides line up with TRBD2. Germline CDR1 reads MNHEY; CDR2 reads SVGAGI. J lost 6 bases, V lost 10 bases, and 9 bases had no gene match. CDR3 length equals 14 residues.

This chain links TRBV7-9 with TRBJ1-2; 8 bases match TRBD1. V lost 5 bases and J lost 5; bases outside the gene matches: 7. CDR3 length: 14 residues. Looked up from germline, CDR1 is SEHNR and CDR2 is FQNEAQ (reference sequence). The DNA of the CDR3 is TGTGCCAGCAGCGCATCAGGGGGCGCGTATGGCTACACCTTC. This encodes CASSASGGAYGYTF.

The CDR3 nucleotides read TGTGCCAGCGGGGCCGCCCAGCGAGGCACTGAAGCTTTCTTT. Translated, it gives CASGAAQRGTEAFF. V gene TRBV7-9 combines with J gene TRBJ1-1; TRBD1 might be the D (5 bases). V was shortened by 8 bases and J by 4 bases, with 17 bases between the two germline ends. CDR1 is SEHNR and CDR2 is FQNEAQ in the germline V gene (reference sequence). The CDR3 totals 14 residues. Drawing the rest from reference TRBV7-9 and TRBJ1-1, the complete variable domain is DTGVSQNPRHKITKRGQNVTFRCDPISEHNRLYWYRQTLGQGPEFLTYFQNEAQLEKSRLLSDRFSAERPKGSFSTLEIQRTEQGDSAMYLCASGAAQRGTEAFFGQGTRLTVV.

V and J are TRBV10-3 and TRBJ2-2; D might be TRBD2 (5 bases). This CDR3 spans 14 amino acids. Trimming removed 7 bases at V and 6 bases at J, with 15 bases between. Germline V gene sequence: CDR1 ENHRY, CDR2 SYGVKD. CDR3 in amino acids: CAIKGDLGAGELFF. Here the CDR3 DNA reads TGTGCCATCAAGGGAGACCTAGGCGCCGGGGAGCTGTTTTTT.

The chain recombines TRBV14 with TRBJ2-1; TRBD1 matches at 11 bases. The CDR3 covers 17 residues. Germline CDR1 SGHDN, CDR2 FVKESK. V was pared by 1 base and J by 7 bases, with 9 bases of the junction left unmatched. CDR3 in amino acids: CASSQVPGQGAWNEQFF. The CDR3 DNA is TGTGCCAGCAGCCAAGTACCCGGACAGGGGGCATGGAATGAGCAGTTCTTC.

This sequence joins TRBV10-2 and TRBJ1-2; D is uncertain. Germline V lookup: CDR1 WSHSY, CDR2 SAAADI. V gave up 0 bases and J gave up 8 bases, with 13 bases separating them. The CDR3 contains 14 residues. The CDR3 protein is CASSESNQDFGYTF. The CDR3 nucleotides read TGCGCCAGCAGTGAGTCGAATCAGGATTTCGGCTACACCTTC.

This rearrangement joins TRBV7-9 to TRBJ2-7; D is perhaps TRBD2 (6 bases). V lost 5 bases and J 3 bases, leaving 20 bases between the germline ends. Germline V gene data show CDR1 as SEHNR and CDR2 as FQNEAQ (reference sequence). The CDR3 totals 16 residues. DNA of the CDR3: TGTGCCAGCAGCGTAACCATGGGAGGTAGCTTCTACGAGCAGTACTTC. Its translation: CASSVTMGGSFYEQYF.

The chain carries TRBV5-4 and TRBJ1-2, with TRBD1 as a possible D gene (6 bases). Germline CDR1 is SGHNT and CDR2 is YYREEE (reference sequence). The CDR3 is 14 residues long. Trimming removed 3 bases at V and 4 bases at J, with 13 bases between. Here the CDR3 DNA reads TGTGCCAGCAGCTCGGGGGACACAACCTATGGCTACACCTTC. Protein product: CASSSGDTTYGYTF.

The CDR3, as DNA: TGTGCCACCAGCAGAGATACTAGTAGGTTCACCGGGGAGCTGTTTTTT. Protein product: CATSRDTSRFTGELFF. V and J are TRBV15 and TRBJ2-2; TRBD2 might be the D (5 bases). V was cut by 0 bases and J by 4 bases, with 12 bases left in between. The CDR3 is made up of 16 amino acids. CDR1 and CDR2 (germline): LNHNV, YYDKDF (reference sequence).

The J gene is TRBJ2-3, the V gene TRBV11-2; tentatively, D is TRBD1 (5 bases). Between the trimmed V and J ends, which lost 2 bases and 1 base, there was a span of 7 bases. This CDR3 contains 14 residues. Germline CDR1 and CDR2: SGHAT and FQNNGV. The CDR3 coding sequence is TGTGCCAGCAGCTTAAAGACAGGCACAGATACGCAGTATTTT. Translated: CASSLKTGTDTQYF.

V gene TRBV3-1 (or the pseudogene TRBV3-2) combines with J gene TRBJ1-3; D remains ambiguous. The ends were cut back, 5 bases at V and 0 bases at J, with 11 bases in the middle. This CDR3 is built from 15 residues. CDR1 is LGHDT and CDR2 is YNNKEL in the germline V gene (reference sequence). The DNA for the CDR3 is TGTGCCAGCAGCAATACGGGGAACTCTGGAAACACCATATATTTT. This translates into CASSNTGNSGNTIYF.